The present T cell receptor beta chain was sequenced within a study of post-analysis software for immune sequencing data. Notes on the study in general: Multiple sclerosis patients showed significantly lower normalized Chao1 diversity than controls did. Patients used a few TRBV segments, including TRBV5-6, TRBV5-1 and TRBV20-1, more often than controls.

The CDR3 totals 13 residues. Germline loops: CDR1 DFQATT, CDR2 SNEGSKA (reference sequence). V was cut by 3 bases and J by 2 bases, with 9 bases left in between. About this clonotype: Its antigen is currently unknown.

Prepared libraries of TCR beta cDNA carried unique molecular identifiers. TCRdb independently ran MiXCR on the PCR reads; one entry per CDR3 protein. The sample lists some 690,000 distinct CDR3 sequences, approximately 60% occurring once. The chain couples TRBV20-1 to TRBJ2-3, with D unresolved. Source material: blood. The sequence derives from a girl aged 2-10 years with multiple sclerosis. CDR3 coding DNA: TGCAGTGCTAGCAGCGCAGCCACAGATACGCAGTATTTT. It is translated as CSASSAATDTQYF.